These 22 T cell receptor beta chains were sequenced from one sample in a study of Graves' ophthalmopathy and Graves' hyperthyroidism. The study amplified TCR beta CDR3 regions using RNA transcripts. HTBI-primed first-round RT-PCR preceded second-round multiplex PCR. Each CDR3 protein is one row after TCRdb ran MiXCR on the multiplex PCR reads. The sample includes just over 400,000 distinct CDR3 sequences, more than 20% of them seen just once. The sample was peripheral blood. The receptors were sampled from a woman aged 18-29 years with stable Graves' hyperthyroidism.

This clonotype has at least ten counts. The chain's CDR3 is CASSGRQGAILQETQYF. Here the CDR3 DNA reads TGTGCCAGTAGTGGCCGACAGGGCGCCATCCTTCAAGAGACCCAGTACTTC. The chain joins TRBV19 to TRBJ2-5, with 7 bases lining up with TRBD1. Per germline, CDR1 LNHDA and CDR2 SQIVND (reference sequence). V trimming: 5 bases; J trimming: 2 bases; junction bases outside the gene matches: 14. This CDR3 comprises 17 residues.

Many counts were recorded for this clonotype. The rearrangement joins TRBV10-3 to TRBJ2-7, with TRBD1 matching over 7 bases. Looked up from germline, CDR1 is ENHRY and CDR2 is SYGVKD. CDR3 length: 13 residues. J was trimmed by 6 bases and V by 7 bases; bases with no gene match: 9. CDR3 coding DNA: TGTGCCATCACTGGCGACAGGGAAAGCGAGCAGTACTTC. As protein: CAITGDRESEQYF.

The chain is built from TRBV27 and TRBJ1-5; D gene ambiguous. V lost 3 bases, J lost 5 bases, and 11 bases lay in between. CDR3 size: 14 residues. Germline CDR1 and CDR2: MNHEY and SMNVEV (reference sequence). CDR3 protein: CASSLSDPYQPQHF. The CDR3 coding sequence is TGTGCCAGCAGTTTGTCGGACCCATATCAGCCCCAGCATTTT.

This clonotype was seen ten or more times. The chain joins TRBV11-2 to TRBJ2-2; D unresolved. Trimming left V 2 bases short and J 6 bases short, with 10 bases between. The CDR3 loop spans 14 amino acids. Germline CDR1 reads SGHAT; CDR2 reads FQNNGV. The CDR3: CASSLNTWAGELFF. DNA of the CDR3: TGTGCCAGCAGCTTAAATACCTGGGCCGGGGAGCTGTTTTTT.

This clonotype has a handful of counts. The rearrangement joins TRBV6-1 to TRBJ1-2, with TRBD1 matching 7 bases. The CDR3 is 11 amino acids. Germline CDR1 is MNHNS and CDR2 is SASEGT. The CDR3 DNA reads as TGTACCATTTGGGGGACAGAAGGCTACACCTTC. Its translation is CTIWGTEGYTF.

CDR3 sequence: CASRAWTGNQPQHF. The CDR3 bases are TGTGCCAGCAGGGCATGGACAGGGAATCAGCCCCAGCATTTT. The rearrangement links TRBV6-1 to TRBJ1-5, with 8 bases matching TRBD1. The germline V gene encodes CDR1 MNHNS and CDR2 SASEGT. Trimming took 6 bases from V and 4 from J; bases not matched to a gene: 5. This CDR3 is 14 amino acids long.

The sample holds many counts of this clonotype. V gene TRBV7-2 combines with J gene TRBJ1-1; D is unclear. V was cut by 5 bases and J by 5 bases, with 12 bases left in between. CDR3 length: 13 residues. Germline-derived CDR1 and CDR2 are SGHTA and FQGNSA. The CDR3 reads CASSPGSGTEAFF. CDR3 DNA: TGTGCCAGCAGCCCAGGTTCGGGAACTGAAGCTTTCTTT.

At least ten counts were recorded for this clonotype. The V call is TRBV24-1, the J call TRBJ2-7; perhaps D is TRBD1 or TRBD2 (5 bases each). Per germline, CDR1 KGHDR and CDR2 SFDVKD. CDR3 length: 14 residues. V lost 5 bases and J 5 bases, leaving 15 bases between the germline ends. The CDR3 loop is CATSGAGTTNEQYF. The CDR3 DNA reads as TGTGCCACCAGTGGGGCCGGGACCACAAACGAGCAGTACTTC.

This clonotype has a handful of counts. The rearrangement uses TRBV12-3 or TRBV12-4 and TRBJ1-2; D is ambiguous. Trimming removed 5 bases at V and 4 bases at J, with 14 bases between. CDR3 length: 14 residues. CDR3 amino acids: CASSTRGTGYGYTF. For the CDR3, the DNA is TGTGCCAGCAGTACTCGCGGCACTGGCTATGGCTACACCTTC.

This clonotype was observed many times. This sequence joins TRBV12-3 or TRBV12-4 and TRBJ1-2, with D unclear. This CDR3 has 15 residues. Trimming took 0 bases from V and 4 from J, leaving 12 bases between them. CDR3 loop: CASSLAHGEAYGYTF. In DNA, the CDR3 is TGTGCCAGCAGTTTAGCGCACGGGGAGGCCTATGGCTACACCTTC.

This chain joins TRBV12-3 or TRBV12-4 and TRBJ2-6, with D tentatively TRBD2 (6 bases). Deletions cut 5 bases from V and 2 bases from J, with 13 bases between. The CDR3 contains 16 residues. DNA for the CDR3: TGTGCCAGCAGTCCTAATCCGGGAGCTGGGGCCAACGTCCTGACTTTC. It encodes CASSPNPGAGANVLTF.

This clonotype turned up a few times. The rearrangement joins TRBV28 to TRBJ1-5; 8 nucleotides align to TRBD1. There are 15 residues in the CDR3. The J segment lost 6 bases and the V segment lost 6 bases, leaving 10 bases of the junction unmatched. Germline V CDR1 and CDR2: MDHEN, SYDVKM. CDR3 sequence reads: CASRKTGAGVQPQHF. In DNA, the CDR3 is TGTGCCAGCAGAAAGACAGGGGCGGGTGTTCAGCCCCAGCATTTT.

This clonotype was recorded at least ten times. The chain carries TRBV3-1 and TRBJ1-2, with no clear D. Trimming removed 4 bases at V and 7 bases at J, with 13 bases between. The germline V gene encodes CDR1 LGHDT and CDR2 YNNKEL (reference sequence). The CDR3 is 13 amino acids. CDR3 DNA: TGTGCCAGCAGCCGGGGATACGAGTCTGGCTACACCTTC. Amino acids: CASSRGYESGYTF.

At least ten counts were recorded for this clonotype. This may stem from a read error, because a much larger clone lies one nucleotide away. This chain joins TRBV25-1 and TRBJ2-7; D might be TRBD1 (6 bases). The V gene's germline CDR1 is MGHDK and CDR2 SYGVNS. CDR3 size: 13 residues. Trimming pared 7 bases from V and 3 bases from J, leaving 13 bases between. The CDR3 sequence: CASTQQGLYEQYF. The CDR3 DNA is TGTGCCAGCACACAACAGGGCCTCTACGAGCAGTACTTC.

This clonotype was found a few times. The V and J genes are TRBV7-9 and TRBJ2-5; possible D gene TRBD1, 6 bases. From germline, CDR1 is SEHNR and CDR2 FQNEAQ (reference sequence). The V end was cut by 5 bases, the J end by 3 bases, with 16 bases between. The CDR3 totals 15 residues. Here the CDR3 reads CASSPRGSGEETQYF. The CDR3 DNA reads TGTGCCAGCAGCCCCAGGGGCTCCGGGGAAGAGACCCAGTACTTC. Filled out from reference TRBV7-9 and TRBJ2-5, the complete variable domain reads DTGVSQNPRHKITKRGQNVTFRCDPISEHNRLYWYRQTLGQGPEFLTYFQNEAQLEKSRLLSDRFSAERPKGSFSTLEIQRTEQGDSAMYLCASSPRGSGEETQYFGPGTRLLVL.

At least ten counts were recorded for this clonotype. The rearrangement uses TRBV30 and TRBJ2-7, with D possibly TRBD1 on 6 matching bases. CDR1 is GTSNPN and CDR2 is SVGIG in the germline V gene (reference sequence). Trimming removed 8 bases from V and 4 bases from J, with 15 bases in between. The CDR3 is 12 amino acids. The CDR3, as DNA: TGTGCCGGCAGGGACATCAAGTACGAGCAGTACTTC. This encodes CAGRDIKYEQYF.

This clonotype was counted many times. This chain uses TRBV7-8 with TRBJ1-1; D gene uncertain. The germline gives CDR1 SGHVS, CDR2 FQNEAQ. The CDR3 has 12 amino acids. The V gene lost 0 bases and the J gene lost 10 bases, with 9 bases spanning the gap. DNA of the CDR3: TGTGCCAGCAGCTTAGCGGATGGCAGAGCTTTCTTT. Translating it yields CASSLADGRAFF.

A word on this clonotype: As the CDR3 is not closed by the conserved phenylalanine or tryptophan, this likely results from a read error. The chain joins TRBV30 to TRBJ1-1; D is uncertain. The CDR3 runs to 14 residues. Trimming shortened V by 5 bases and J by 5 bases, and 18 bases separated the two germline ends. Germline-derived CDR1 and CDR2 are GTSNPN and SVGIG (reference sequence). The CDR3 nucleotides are TGTGCCTGGGATGCCGGGTGGGAGGGAACTGAAGCTTTCCTT. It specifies CAWDAGWEGTEAFL.

The CDR3 loop is CASSPRGQGRGGYTF. The CDR3 DNA is TGTGCCAGCAGCCCAAGGGGACAGGGGCGAGGTGGCTACACCTTC. The chain couples TRBV11-2 to TRBJ1-2, with TRBD1 matching 10 bases. Germline-derived CDR1 and CDR2 are SGHAT and FQNNGV. CDR3 length: 15 residues. Trimming took 5 bases from V and 7 from J; bases not matched to a gene: 10.

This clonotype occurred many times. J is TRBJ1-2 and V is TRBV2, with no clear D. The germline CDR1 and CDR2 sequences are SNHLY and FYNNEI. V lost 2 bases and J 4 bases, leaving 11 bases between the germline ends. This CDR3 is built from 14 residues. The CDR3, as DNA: TGTGCCAGCAGTGAAATGGGCAGTTTCTATGGCTACACCTTC. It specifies CASSEMGSFYGYTF.

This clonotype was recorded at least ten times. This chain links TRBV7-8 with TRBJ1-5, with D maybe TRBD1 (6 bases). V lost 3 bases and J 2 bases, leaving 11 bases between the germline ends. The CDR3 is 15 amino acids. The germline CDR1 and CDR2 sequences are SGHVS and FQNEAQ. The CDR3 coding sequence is TGTGCCAGCAGCTTTCTACAGGGAGGCAATCAGCCCCAGCATTTT. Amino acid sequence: CASSFLQGGNQPQHF.

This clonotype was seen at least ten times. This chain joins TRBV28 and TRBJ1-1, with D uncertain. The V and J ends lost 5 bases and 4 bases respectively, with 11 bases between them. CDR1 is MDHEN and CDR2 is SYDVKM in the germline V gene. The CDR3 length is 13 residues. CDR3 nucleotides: TGTGCCAGCAGTGACGTAGGCGCCACTGAAGCTTTCTTT. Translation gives CASSDVGATEAFF.